These 18 T cell receptor beta chains originate from one sample sequenced in a study of early T cells in non-severe SARS-CoV-2 infection. From the 5' RACE reads, TCRdb called clonotypes with MiXCR, one entry per CDR3 protein. The data show some 91,000 distinct CDR3 sequences, approximately 15% seen once. Sequences were obtained from whole blood. The receptor set was obtained from an adult who was a healthcare worker with PCR-confirmed SARS-CoV-2 infection or an uninfected control (not recorded which).

This clonotype was found a few times. The V gene is TRBV12-3 or TRBV12-4, the J gene TRBJ2-7, with 7 bases lining up with TRBD2. The CDR3 covers 15 residues. V trimming: 4 bases; J trimming: 7 bases; junction bases outside the gene matches: 13. The CDR3 coding sequence is TGTGCCAGCAGTTCCCTAGGGGAGGGCCTGGGGGAGCAGTACTTC. Residues: CASSSLGEGLGEQYF.

Only a few counts were recorded for this clonotype. The chain joins TRBV20-1 to TRBJ2-5; 9 bases fit TRBD1. CDR1 and CDR2 (germline): DFQATT, SNEGSKA (reference sequence). The CDR3 spans 14 residues. The V segment lost 3 bases and the J segment 5 bases; nucleotides outside the gene matches: 7. The CDR3 coding sequence is TGCAGTGCTAGTCGGGGACAGGGTCTCGAGACCCAGTACTTC. Protein: CSASRGQGLETQYF.

This clonotype showed up just a few times. The rearrangement joins TRBV19 to TRBJ2-2, with D possibly TRBD1 on 6 matching bases. Trimming removed 10 bases from V and 4 bases from J, with 10 bases in between. CDR1 and CDR2 (germline): LNHDA, SQIVND (reference sequence). The CDR3 extends over 12 amino acids. CDR3: CAILQGTGELFF. Written as DNA, the CDR3 is TGTGCCATCTTACAGGGCACCGGGGAGCTGTTTTTT.

The V call is TRBV5-5, the J call TRBJ2-7, with TRBD1 matching over 7 bases. Trimming took 4 bases from V and 3 from J; bases not matched to a gene: 10. The CDR3 has 15 residues. The germline V gene encodes CDR1 SGHKS and CDR2 YYEKEE (reference sequence). Written as DNA, the CDR3 is TGTGCCAGCAGCATACCTCAGGGGGTTAGCTACGAGCAGTACTTC. Protein sequence: CASSIPQGVSYEQYF. Using reference TRBV5-5 and TRBJ2-7 for the parts outside the CDR3, the full variable domain is DAGVTQSPTHLIKTRGQQVTLRCSPISGHKSVSWYQQVLGQGPQFIFQYYEKEERGRGNFPDRFSARQFPNYSSELNVNALLLGDSALYLCASSIPQGVSYEQYFGPGTRLTVT.

This clonotype turned up a few times. The chain recombines TRBV28 with TRBJ1-5; D might be TRBD1 (6 bases). The CDR3 is made up of 13 amino acids. The V end was cut by 6 bases, the J end by 5 bases, with 11 bases between. Germline values: CDR1 MDHEN, CDR2 SYDVKM. CDR3 residues: CASREGGDQPQHF. As DNA, the CDR3 is TGTGCCAGCAGGGAAGGGGGTGATCAGCCCCAGCATTTT.

A few counts support this clonotype. The CDR3 coding sequence is TGTGCCAGCAGTTTTGTCTCGTCTGGTCAAGAGACCCAGTACTTC. Protein product: CASSFVSSGQETQYF. The chain is built from TRBV27 and TRBJ2-5; D not resolved. This CDR3 comprises 15 residues. Deletions cut 3 bases from V and 2 bases from J, with 13 bases between. Looked up from germline, CDR1 is MNHEY and CDR2 is SMNVEV (reference sequence).

The rearrangement links TRBV12-3 or TRBV12-4 to TRBJ2-7, with D perhaps TRBD1 (5 bases). The length of the CDR3 is 13 residues. V shed 3 bases and J shed 5 bases, with 11 bases lying between them. The CDR3 loop is CASSFAGYDEQYF. CDR3 bases: TGTGCCAGCAGTTTTGCAGGGTACGACGAGCAGTACTTC.

There are a few counts of this clonotype. This chain links TRBV20-1 with TRBJ2-7, with a possible D match to TRBD2 (7 bases). The CDR3 runs 15 residues. CDR1 and CDR2 from the germline V gene are DFQATT and SNEGSKA (reference sequence). The V and J ends lost 3 bases and 5 bases respectively, with 20 bases between them. Written as DNA, the CDR3 is TGCAGTGCTAGTCCTGGGGAGGGACATAGCGACGAGCAGTACTTC. As protein: CSASPGEGHSDEQYF.

This clonotype was recorded a few times. The chain is built from TRBV7-2 and TRBJ1-4, with D uncertain. The CDR3 runs to 15 residues. Deletions cut 2 bases from V and 0 bases from J, with 7 bases between. CDR1 is SGHTA, CDR2 FQGNSA, per germline. The CDR3 protein is CASSLLTATNEKLFF. The CDR3 coding sequence is TGTGCCAGCAGCTTACTGACCGCAACTAATGAAAAACTGTTTTTT.

This clonotype was seen repeatedly, ten times or more. The rearrangement uses TRBV27 and TRBJ2-1, with D unresolved. The CDR3 is 14 amino acids. V gave up 2 bases and J gave up 8 bases, with 13 bases separating them. Germline V gene data show CDR1 as MNHEY and CDR2 as SMNVEV (reference sequence). The CDR3 protein is CASSLPGVVDEQFF. The CDR3 DNA sequence: TGTGCCAGCAGTTTACCAGGAGTGGTCGATGAGCAGTTCTTC.

This clonotype was observed a handful of times. The J gene is TRBJ1-1, the V gene TRBV20-1; no clear D. Germline loops: CDR1 DFQATT, CDR2 SNEGSKA (reference sequence). This CDR3 has 15 residues. Between the trimmed V and J ends, which lost 0 bases and 8 bases, there was a span of 19 bases. The DNA for the CDR3 is TGCAGTGCTAGAGATGGTTCGGCGGTAATGGGAGAAGCTTTCTTT. Encoded protein: CSARDGSAVMGEAFF.

The sample holds many counts of this clonotype. The V call is TRBV20-1, the J call TRBJ1-5; D might be TRBD1 (5 bases). The germline V gene has CDR1 DFQATT and CDR2 SNEGSKA (reference sequence). Trimming stripped 3 bases from V and 7 bases from J, with 13 bases between. The CDR3 extends over 13 amino acids. The CDR3 DNA sequence: TGCAGTGCTAGTGGTAGGGCAGGGCAGCCCCAGCATTTT. Protein product: CSASGRAGQPQHF.

This clonotype was picked up a small number of times. V usage is TRBV5-4 and J usage is TRBJ2-7; D gene unclear. V lost 4 bases to trimming and J lost 6 bases, with 11 bases between them. The CDR3 spans 12 residues. The germline V gene has CDR1 SGHNT and CDR2 YYREEE (reference sequence). CDR3 DNA: TGTGCCAGCAGCCGCCCTCACGGCGAGCAGTACTTC. Its protein is CASSRPHGEQYF. Full variable domain (outside the CDR3, taken from reference TRBV5-4 and TRBJ2-7): ETGVTQSPTHLIKTRGQQVTLRCSSQSGHNTVSWYQQALGQGPQFIFQYYREEENGRGNFPPRFSGLQFPNYSSELNVNALELDDSALYLCASSRPHGEQYFGPGTRLTVT.

The genes are TRBV20-1 and TRBJ2-3; D ambiguous. This CDR3 contains 12 residues. V lost 2 bases and J 2 bases, leaving 5 bases between the germline ends. From germline, CDR1 is DFQATT and CDR2 SNEGSKA (reference sequence). Here the CDR3 reads CSARTDTDTQYF. The DNA for the CDR3 is TGCAGTGCTAGAACGGACACAGATACGCAGTATTTT.

This clonotype was counted a few times. This chain links TRBV7-6 with TRBJ2-1, with D perhaps being TRBD1 or TRBD2 (5 bases each). Trimming shortened V by 3 bases and J by 5 bases, and 11 bases separated the two germline ends. Germline V gene sequence: CDR1 SGHVS, CDR2 FNYEAQ. The CDR3 totals 14 residues. This chain's CDR3 is CASSFMGDDNEQFF. The CDR3 bases are TGTGCCAGCAGCTTTATGGGGGATGACAATGAGCAGTTCTTC. Complete variable domain (other parts from reference TRBV7-6 and TRBJ2-1): GAGVSQSPRYKVTKRGQDVALRCDPISGHVSLYWYRQALGQGPEFLTYFNYEAQQDKSGLPNDRFSAERPEGSISTLTIQRTEQRDSAMYRCASSFMGDDNEQFFGPGTRLTVL.

This chain joins TRBV5-8 and TRBJ1-3; weak D call: TRBD1 (6 bases). CDR3 length: 14 amino acids. Deletions cut 1 base from V and 3 bases from J, with 8 bases between. The germline V gene encodes CDR1 SGHTS and CDR2 YDEGEE. In DNA, the CDR3 is TGTGCCAGCAGCTTGAGGGGGAATGGAAACACCATATATTTT. The encoded protein is CASSLRGNGNTIYF.

There are a few counts of this clonotype. This sequence joins TRBV19 and TRBJ1-5; D is unclear. This CDR3 region has 15 residues. The V gene's germline CDR1 is LNHDA and CDR2 SQIVND (reference sequence). The V and J ends lost 3 bases and 1 base respectively, with 10 bases between them. CDR3 loop: CASSMMEMSNQPQHF. The CDR3 coding sequence is TGTGCCAGTAGTATGATGGAGATGAGCAATCAGCCCCAGCATTTT.

J is TRBJ1-2 and V is TRBV28; possibly TRBD1 for D (5 bases). The CDR3 length is 14 residues. Trimming removed 8 bases from V and 7 bases from J, with 20 bases in between. Germline V gene lookup returns CDR1 MDHEN and CDR2 SYDVKM. In DNA, the CDR3 is TGTGCCAGCGGCACCGGGACGGCCTTCGGTGGCTACACCTTC. Translation gives CASGTGTAFGGYTF.